This is a list of T cell receptor beta chains from one sample in a study of blood T cell repertoires in COVID-19. Produced via immunoSEQ multiplex PCR; TCRdb's table is partial and in-frame only. The sample has some 97,000 clones, more than 85% seen once. The source material was peripheral blood. These receptors originate from a man in his sixties with acute or convalescent COVID-19. Both conserved end residues are part of each CDR3. Fields, in order: J gene, CDR3 length, clone size, V gene, D gene, CDR3 DNA, CDR3 protein. The D gene is left open where the match is weak. Size tells how often a clone was seen (once, few, many) or the class of an expanded clone, and some rows leave it out.

TRBJ1-1	15	-	TRBV7-2	TRBD1	TGTGCCAGCAGCTTAGTTTCGGGACAGGGGACTGAAGCTTTCTTT	CASSLVSGQGTEAFF
TRBJ1-3	14	-	TRBV10-3	TRBD1	TGTGCCATCAAAGACAGGGGGTCAGGAAACACCATATATTTT	CAIKDRGSGNTIYF
TRBJ2-7	13	-	TRBV30	TRBD2	TGTGCCTGGAAGGCGGGAGGCCCCTACGAGCAGTACTTC	CAWKAGGPYEQYF
TRBJ2-7	13	-	TRBV1	-	TGCACCAGCAGCCAGACTACTCCAAGGTTCCAGTACTTC	CTSSQTTPRFQYF
TRBJ2-1	15	-	TRBV21-1	-	TGTGCCAGCAACAAAGAGGAGGGCGGCCACAATGAGCAGTTCTTC	CASNKEEGGHNEQFF
TRBJ2-3	16	-	TRBV3-1/TRBV3-2	TRBD2	TGTGCCAGCAGCCCGGGACTAGACCTCGTGACAGATACGCAGTATTTT	CASSPGLDLVTDTQYF
TRBJ2-3	15	-	TRBV11-2	-	TGTGCCAGCAGCTTGCGTCGACTTAGCACAGATACGCAGTATTTT	CASSLRRLSTDTQYF
TRBJ2-5	15	-	TRBV19	TRBD2	TGTGCCAGTAGCCCTAGCGGGAGGGCCTCAGAGACCCAGTACTTC	CASSPSGRASETQYF
TRBJ1-6	13	once	TRBV10-3	-	TGTGCCAGCCAACAGGGAGCGAATTCACCCCTCCACTTT	CASQQGANSPLHF
TRBJ2-7	15	-	TRBV5-1	TRBD2	TGCGCCAGCAGCTTGGATGGGAGGGCAGATTACGAGCAGTACTTC	CASSLDGRADYEQYF
TRBJ1-5	14	-	TRBV10-1	TRBD1	TGCGCCAGCAGTGAGAACAGGGGGAATCAGCCCCAGCATTTT	CASSENRGNQPQHF
TRBJ2-1	15	-	TRBV5-1	TRBD2	TGCGCCAGCAGCTTGGTCGGCGGGAGGATCGATGAGCAGTTCTTC	CASSLVGGRIDEQFF
TRBJ1-1	16	-	TRBV6-5	-	TGTGCCAGCAGTTCCATGGGGGGGGCCCTGAACACTGAAGCTTTCTTT	CASSSMGGALNTEAFF
TRBJ1-4	15	-	TRBV7-8	-	TGTGCCAGCAGCTTAATGACAGCTTCGAATGAAAAACTGTTTTTT	CASSLMTASNEKLFF
TRBJ2-6	15	-	TRBV7-3	-	TGTGCCAGCAGCCTGGACAACTCTGGGGCCAACGTCCTGACTTTC	CASSLDNSGANVLTF
TRBJ2-2	15	-	TRBV30	TRBD1	TGTGCCTGCCGGGACAGGGCGCTGAACACCGGGGAGCTGTTTTTT	CACRDRALNTGELFF
TRBJ2-1	15	-	TRBV11-3	-	TGTGCCAGCAGCTTAGCCGGAACGAGCCTAGGTGAGCAGTTCTTC	CASSLAGTSLGEQFF
TRBJ2-1	21	-	TRBV27	TRBD2	TGTGCCAGCAGTCCATTGACCGGGACTAGCGGGAGGGCCGCTGGGCACAATGAGCAGTTCTTC	CASSPLTGTSGRAAGHNEQFF
TRBJ2-7	13	-	TRBV2	-	TGTGCCAGCAGTGGGACACTTTCCTACGAGCAGTACTTC	CASSGTLSYEQYF
TRBJ1-4	14	-	TRBV27	-	TGTGCCAGCAGTCCGGGGGTCAGGAATGAAAAACTGTTTTTT	CASSPGVRNEKLFF
TRBJ1-1	16	-	TRBV28	-	TGTGCCAGCAGTTCCCCGGGTCAACGGATGAACACTGAAGCTTTCTTT	CASSSPGQRMNTEAFF
TRBJ2-3	15	once	TRBV9	TRBD2	TGTGCCAGCAGCGGACCTGGGGGGGTCACAGATACGCAGTATTTT	CASSGPGGVTDTQYF
TRBJ2-1	13	-	TRBV19	TRBD2	TGTGCCAGTAGCCAATGGGGAGGGTTGGGTCTGATCTTC	CASSQWGGLGLIF
TRBJ2-4	15	-	TRBV2	TRBD2	TGTGCCAGCAGTGACCGAGCGGGAGTCCAAAACATTCAGTACTTC	CASSDRAGVQNIQYF
TRBJ1-1	14	once	TRBV6-5	TRBD1	TGTGCCAGCAGTTACACAGGGGGGTCTACTGAAGCTTTCTTT	CASSYTGGSTEAFF
TRBJ2-2	14	once	TRBV19	-	TGTGCCAGTAGTATAGGTCAGAACACCGGGGAGCTGTTTTTT	CASSIGQNTGELFF
TRBJ1-1	14	-	TRBV27	-	TGTGCCAGCAGTCCGGGATCCGGACGGCTACCGGGTTTCTTT	CASSPGSGRLPGFF
TRBJ1-2	12	-	TRBV28	-	TGTGCCAGCAGCTCAGGGGCTTATGGCTACACCTTC	CASSSGAYGYTF
TRBJ2-5	16	-	TRBV21-1	-	TGTGCCAGCAGCAGCATGACTAGCGGGAGAATAGAGACCCAGTACTTC	CASSSMTSGRIETQYF
TRBJ2-1	14	-	TRBV7-2	-	TGTGCCAGCAGCTTAGGACTAGGTCAGGATGAGCAGTTCTTC	CASSLGLGQDEQFF
TRBJ2-5	13	-	TRBV28	-	TGTGCCAGCAGTTTAAACAGGGAGGAGACCCAGTACTTC	CASSLNREETQYF
TRBJ2-1	14	-	TRBV9	-	TGTGCCAGCAGCGTAGAACTAGCAGCGAATGAGCAGTTCTTC	CASSVELAANEQFF
TRBJ1-6	15	-	TRBV11-3	-	TGTGCCAGCAGCTCAGGACAGCGGTGGGGATCACCCCTCCACTTT	CASSSGQRWGSPLHF
TRBJ2-1	15	-	TRBV28	TRBD2	TGTGCCAGCAGTGCCTCTGGGAGGGGTTACAATGAGCAGTTCTTC	CASSASGRGYNEQFF
TRBJ1-2	15	-	TRBV25-1	TRBD1	TGTGCCAGCAGTGCCGGGACAGGGCGTGTGAAAGGCTACACCTTC	CASSAGTGRVKGYTF
TRBJ1-2	15	-	TRBV6-4	-	TGTGCCAGCAGTGACTCAGGACAGAAAAACTATGGCTACACCTTC	CASSDSGQKNYGYTF
TRBJ1-1	14	-	TRBV5-4	-	TGTGCCAGCAGCTTGGAACTGTGGAACACTGAAGCTTTCTTT	CASSLELWNTEAFF
TRBJ2-1	14	once	TRBV12-5	TRBD1	TGTGCTAGTGCCCGGGACAGCACGTCCTTCGAGCAGTTCTTC	CASARDSTSFEQFF
TRBJ2-1	16	-	TRBV9	TRBD2	TGTGCCAGCAGCGTAGGTCTAGCGGGAGTGAAGAATGAGCAGTTCTTC	CASSVGLAGVKNEQFF
TRBJ1-4	12	-	TRBV5-1	-	TGCGCCAGCAGCTTGCGAGGGGAAAAACTGTTTTTT	CASSLRGEKLFF
TRBJ2-3	17	once	TRBV11-2	TRBD2	TGTGCCAGCAGCTTAGATGTAGCGGGCCTAAGCACAGATACGCAGTATTTT	CASSLDVAGLSTDTQYF
TRBJ2-3	17	once	TRBV29-1	TRBD2	TGCAGCGTCCTCGGGACTAGCGGGGGTGGTGGGACAGATACGCAGTATTTT	CSVLGTSGGGGTDTQYF
TRBJ2-4	13	-	TRBV12-3/TRBV12-4	-	TGTGCCAGCAGTGCAACAGGGAAAAACATTCAGTACTTC	CASSATGKNIQYF
TRBJ1-4	14	-	TRBV28	-	TGTGCCAGCAGTTCTCCTACAACTAATGAAAAACTGTTTTTT	CASSSPTTNEKLFF
TRBJ2-3	16	-	TRBV6-1	-	TGTGCCAGCAGTGCCCGTCCTGGGCTCAGCACAGATACGCAGTATTTT	CASSARPGLSTDTQYF
TRBJ2-7	15	once	TRBV7-8	TRBD2	TGTGCCAGTCGAATAGCGGGAGTCGGCTCCTACGAGCAGTACTTC	CASRIAGVGSYEQYF
TRBJ1-1	14	-	TRBV5-1	-	TGCGCCAGCAGCGGCATGATGATGAACACTGAAGCTTTCTTT	CASSGMMMNTEAFF
TRBJ1-1	15	-	TRBV7-9	-	TGTGCCAGCAGCAAAGGACAGTCGTGGGAAATTGAAGCTTTCTTT	CASSKGQSWEIEAFF
TRBJ1-1	15	-	TRBV2	TRBD1	TGTGCCAGCACCTTAGCCGGGACAGTGAACACTGAAGCTTTCTTT	CASTLAGTVNTEAFF
TRBJ2-2	18	few	TRBV7-9	TRBD2	TGTGCCAGCAGCTTAACTCGACTAGCGGGGGAGAGGACCGGGGAGCTGTTTTTT	CASSLTRLAGERTGELFF
TRBJ2-2	15	-	TRBV7-9	-	TGTGCCAGCAGCTCACAGGGCGCTTACACCGCTGGGCTGTTTTTT	CASSSQGAYTAGLFF
TRBJ2-5	12	-	TRBV28	-	TGTGCCAGCAGTCCCAAACAAGAGACCCAGTACTTC	CASSPKQETQYF
TRBJ1-2	13	-	TRBV5-1	-	TGCGCCAGCAGCTCGGAGGGGAGCTATGGCTACACCTTC	CASSSEGSYGYTF
TRBJ1-3	16	once	TRBV5-1	-	TGCGCCAGCAGCTTGGGCCAGGTCAGCTCTGGAAACACCATATATTTT	CASSLGQVSSGNTIYF
TRBJ2-7	14	-	TRBV27	-	TGTGCCAGCAGTATCACAGGGTGGAGTGACGAGCAGTACTTC	CASSITGWSDEQYF
TRBJ1-2	16	-	TRBV28	TRBD1	TGTGCCAGCAGTACTGCCGGGACAGGGGTTGGGTATGGCTACACCTTC	CASSTAGTGVGYGYTF
TRBJ2-2	16	-	TRBV5-1	-	TGCGCCAGCAGCTTGGCAGGGTCGGGTGACACCGGGGAGCTGTTTTTT	CASSLAGSGDTGELFF
TRBJ1-1	15	-	TRBV19	TRBD1	TGTGCCACCAGACTAACAGGGGGGAGCGACACTGAAGCTTTCTTT	CATRLTGGSDTEAFF
TRBJ1-2	15	-	TRBV7-2	-	TGTGCCAGCAGCTCGGCCGGGGGGCTAAACTATGGCTACACCTTC	CASSSAGGLNYGYTF
TRBJ2-1	14	-	TRBV3-1/TRBV3-2	TRBD1	TGTGCCAGCAGCCCGGGACAGGGCCTCAGGGAGCAGTTCTTC	CASSPGQGLREQFF